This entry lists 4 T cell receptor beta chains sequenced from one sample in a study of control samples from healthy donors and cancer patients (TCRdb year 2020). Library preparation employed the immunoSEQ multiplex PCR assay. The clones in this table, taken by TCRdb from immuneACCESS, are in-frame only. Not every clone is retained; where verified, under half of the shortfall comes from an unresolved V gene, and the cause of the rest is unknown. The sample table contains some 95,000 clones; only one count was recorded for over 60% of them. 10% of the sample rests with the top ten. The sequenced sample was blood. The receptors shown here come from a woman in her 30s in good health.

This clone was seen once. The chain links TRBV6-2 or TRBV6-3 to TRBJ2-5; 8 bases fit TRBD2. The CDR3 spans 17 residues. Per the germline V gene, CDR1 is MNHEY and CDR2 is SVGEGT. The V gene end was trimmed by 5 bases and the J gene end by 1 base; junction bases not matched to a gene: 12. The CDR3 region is CASSPANPGGIQETQYF. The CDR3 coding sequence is TGTGCCAGCAGTCCCGCAAACCCGGGGGGGATCCAAGAGACCCAGTACTTC.

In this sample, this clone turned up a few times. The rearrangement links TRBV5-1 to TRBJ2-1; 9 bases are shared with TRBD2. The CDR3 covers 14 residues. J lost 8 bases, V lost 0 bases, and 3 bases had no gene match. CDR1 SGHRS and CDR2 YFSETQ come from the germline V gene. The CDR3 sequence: CASSLGGGAHEQFF. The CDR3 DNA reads TGCGCCAGCAGCTTGGGCGGGGGGGCTCATGAGCAGTTCTTC.

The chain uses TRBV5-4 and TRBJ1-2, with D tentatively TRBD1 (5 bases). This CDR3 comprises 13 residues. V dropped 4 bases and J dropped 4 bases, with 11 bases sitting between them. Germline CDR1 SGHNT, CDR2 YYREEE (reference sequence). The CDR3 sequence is CASSKTEVYGYTF. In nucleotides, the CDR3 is TGTGCCAGCAGCAAGACAGAGGTCTATGGCTACACCTTC.

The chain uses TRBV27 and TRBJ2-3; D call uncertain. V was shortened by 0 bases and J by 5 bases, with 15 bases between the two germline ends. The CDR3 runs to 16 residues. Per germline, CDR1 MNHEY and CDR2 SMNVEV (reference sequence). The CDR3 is CASSLSRAAVGDTQYF. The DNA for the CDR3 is TGTGCCAGCAGTTTATCGCGTGCGGCAGTCGGAGATACGCAGTATTTT.